This T cell receptor beta chain derives from a study of tumour-infiltrating T cells in Burkitt lymphoma. Across the study: This cohort included all epidemiological subtypes of Burkitt lymphoma. Survival, overall and progression-free, tracked with productive clonality.

This clone was counted between two and nine times. The target antigen is unknown. Data came from immunoSEQ multiplex PCR; TCRdb stores just in-frame clones and leaves some out. The sample lists some 1,600 clones, roughly 13% occurring once. Per germline, CDR1 SEHNR and CDR2 FQNEAQ (reference sequence). The CDR3 is 15 residues long. Germline trimming cut 5 bases from V and 3 bases from J; bases unmatched to any gene: 8. Study-level results: Many Burkitt lymphoma patients shared several public clonotypes.

Sequenced material: tumor tissue. This TCR derives from a human donor with Burkitt lymphoma. The chain employs TRBV7-9 and TRBJ2-5; 8 positions agree with TRBD2. The CDR3, as DNA: TGTGCCAGCAGCCTATCCCCCGGGGGGGAAGAGACCCAGTACTTC. Amino acids: CASSLSPGGEETQYF.